This T cell receptor (beta chain) was sequenced in a study of beta chain features in type 1 diabetes (dated by TCRdb to 2016 to 2018). General notes on the study: Mean age, gender distribution, total cell number and subset yield did not differ between patients and healthy donors. A total of roughly 99,000,000 sorted cells were examined across all samples, and the number of cells per subset was strongly correlated with RNA yield. In the study, TCRB repertoires of sorted circulating CD4+ T cell subsets from recently diagnosed type 1 diabetes patients were compared with those of matched healthy donors. Regulatory and stem cell-like memory subsets were isolated from only 8 patients and about eight healthy donors, whereas naive and central memory subsets came from all 30 or so donors. What the authors observed across the whole study: Shorter templates might have been favored by PCR, but patient and control samples were amplified and corrected together, so both groups would have been affected equally by any skew. Fewer insertions and more nucleotide deletions at VDJ recombination sites were observed in patients with type 1 diabetes, implying thymic rearrangement abnormalities. The naive, central memory and regulatory TCRB repertoires appeared to resemble one another more closely among patients than among healthy donors. Only small numbers of individuals were included in the HLA sub-analyses, which left unresolved whether HLA type had any influence on TCRB rearrangement. In all four CD4+ subsets, TCRB CDR3 length was moderately but significantly shorter in type 1 diabetes patients. Because cDNA was sequenced instead of genomic DNA, highly expressing activated cells could be over-represented, though the groups showed no difference in activation or CD3 levels.

Comments on this clone: It has no known antigen specificity. No base qualities exist here, and no much larger clone lies one base off it.

A single peripheral blood draw of about 116 mL on average was collected from each donor into heparinised tubes. Using a panel that included CD45RO, CCR7, CD25, CD127, CD95 and CD27, naive, central memory, regulatory and stem cell-like memory CD4+ T cells were sorted on a BD FACSAria II. All sorted populations exceeded 95% purity. PBMCs were isolated immediately by Lymphoprep density gradient centrifugation and stained directly without culture. To minimize batch effects, samples were stained and sorted in pairs, one healthy donor with one patient per experiment. The entire isolated RNA was reverse transcribed using the High Capacity cDNA Reverse Transcription Kit, and thus expressed TCRB transcripts were sequenced. Stem cell-like memory T cell samples underwent survey-depth immunoSEQ sequencing, averaging approximately 920,000 total reads per sample. Sorted cells were lysed in RLT buffer, and RNA was extracted using DNase-treated RNeasy Micro or Mini kits according to cell number. Each cell subset was processed separately to prevent cross-contamination, with patient and healthy donor samples processed together. The immunoSEQ multiplex PCR was used to amplify TCRB sequences from cDNA, yielding 87-bp fragments that span the CDR3 region. Amplicons were sequenced on the Illumina HiSeq platform. The original pipeline was this. Synthetic template baselines were used to correct PCR bias computationally, reads within Hamming distance 2 were collapsed, and singletons that could not be merged were discarded. Reads were aligned against IMGT to assign V, D and J genes, CDR3 length and insertions or deletions at six rearrangement sites. Within each subset, clonotype counts were normalized to sorted cell number, and only after that were true diversity and Gini coefficients computed with the tcR R package. Repertoire sharing was quantified using the overlap coefficient calculated on TCRB nucleotide sequences. TCRdb took this table from immuneACCESS and kept in-frame rearrangements with V and J called. Such tables lack part of the clones; where checked against another copy, unresolved V genes explain under half of the gap, and the rest is unexplained. That table supplies the V and J calls and clone size; D and trimming were determined from the DNA. This sample comprises some 14,000 clones, approximately 64% of them detected only once. 0.55% to 0.65% of the sample lies in the top ten.

The CDR3, cysteine through phenylalanine, is 16 amino acids long. The CDR3 DNA has 48 bases and is translated from base 1. Between the V and J ends, shortened by 6 bases and 9 bases respectively, the junction contains 24 bases. CDR1 and CDR2, per the germline V gene, are MDHEN and SYDVKM. Recombination joined TRBV28 with TRBJ2-1, with TRBD2 tentatively as D gene (6 bases match). Sequenced: stem cell memory CD4+ T cells from blood. The cell subset or site label corresponds to: stem cell-like memory CD4+ T cells. This clonotype was obtained from a woman between 18 and 30 years old with type 1 diabetes. The CDR3 protein is CASSWGWGETISEQFF. Read as DNA, the sequence is TGTGCCAGCAGCTGGGGATGGGGGGAGACTATTAGTGAGCAGTTCTTC.